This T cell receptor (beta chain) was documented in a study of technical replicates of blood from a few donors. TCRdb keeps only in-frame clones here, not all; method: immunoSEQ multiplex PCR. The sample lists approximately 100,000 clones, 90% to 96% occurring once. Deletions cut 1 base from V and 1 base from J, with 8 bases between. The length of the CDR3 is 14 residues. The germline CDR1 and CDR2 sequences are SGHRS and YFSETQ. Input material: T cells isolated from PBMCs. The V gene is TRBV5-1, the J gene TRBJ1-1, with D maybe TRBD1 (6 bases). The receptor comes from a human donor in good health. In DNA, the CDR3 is TGCGCCAGCAGCTTGACACAGGGGAACACTGAAGCTTTCTTT. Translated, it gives CASSLTQGNTEAFF.